The clone carrying this TCR beta chain was counted many times. The data were taken from a study of blood T cell repertoires in COVID-19. Methods used by the authors: Reference gene primer amplification yielded estimated nucleated cell counts. TCRdb's copy holds only in-frame clones and misses some; the assay was immunoSEQ multiplex PCR. For V, J and clone size, that table is used; D and trimming come from the DNA. This table holds roughly 100,000 clones, 65% to 75% found once. The CDR3 has 12 amino acids. Germline V gene lookup returns CDR1 KGHDR and CDR2 SFDVKD. The ends lost 9 bases at V and 6 bases at J; junction bases unmatched: 2.

The source material was peripheral blood. The chain has TRBV24-1 and TRBJ1-5; 9 bases match TRBD1. This TCR was recovered from a human donor with acute or convalescent COVID-19. The donor label of this sample is uncertain. The CDR3 here is CATGTGTQPQHF. Written as DNA, the CDR3 is TGTGCCACCGGGACAGGGACTCAGCCCCAGCATTTT.